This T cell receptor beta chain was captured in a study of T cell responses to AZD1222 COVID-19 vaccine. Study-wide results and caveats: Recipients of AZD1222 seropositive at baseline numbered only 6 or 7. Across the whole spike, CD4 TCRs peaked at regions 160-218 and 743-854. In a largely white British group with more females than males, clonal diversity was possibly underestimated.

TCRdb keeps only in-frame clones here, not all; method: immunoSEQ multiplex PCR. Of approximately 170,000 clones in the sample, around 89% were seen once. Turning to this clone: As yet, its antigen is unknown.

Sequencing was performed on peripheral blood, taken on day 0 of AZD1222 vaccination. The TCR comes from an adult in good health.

DNA of the CDR3: TGTGCCAGTAGTTGGACTAGCGGGGGATACAATGAGCAGTTCTTC. This gives the protein CASSWTSGGYNEQFF. This chain links TRBV19 with TRBJ2-1, with 13 bases fitting TRBD2. The V gene end was trimmed by 5 bases and the J gene end by 4 bases; junction bases not matched to a gene: 2. The CDR3 contains 15 residues. Germline CDR1 is LNHDA and CDR2 is SQIVND (reference sequence). The variable domain in full, completed from reference TRBV19 and TRBJ2-1, reads DGGITQSPKYLFRKEGQNVTLSCEQNLNHDAMYWYRQDPGQGLRLIYYSQIVNDFQKGDIAEGYSVSREKKESFPLTVTSAQKNPTAFYLCASSWTSGGYNEQFFGPGTRLTVL.